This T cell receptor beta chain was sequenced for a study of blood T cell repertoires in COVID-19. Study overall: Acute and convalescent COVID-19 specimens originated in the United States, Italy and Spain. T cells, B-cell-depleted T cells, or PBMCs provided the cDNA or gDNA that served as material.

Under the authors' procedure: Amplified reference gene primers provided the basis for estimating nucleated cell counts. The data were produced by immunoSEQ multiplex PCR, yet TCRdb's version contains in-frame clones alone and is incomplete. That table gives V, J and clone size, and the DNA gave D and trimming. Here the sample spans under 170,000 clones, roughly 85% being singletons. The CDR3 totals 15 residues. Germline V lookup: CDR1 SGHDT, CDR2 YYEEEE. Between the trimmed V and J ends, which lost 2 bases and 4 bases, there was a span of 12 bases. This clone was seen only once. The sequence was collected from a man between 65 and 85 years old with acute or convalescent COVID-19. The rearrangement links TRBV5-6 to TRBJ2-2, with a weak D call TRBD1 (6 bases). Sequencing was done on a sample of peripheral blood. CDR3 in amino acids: CASSLWGRGTGELFF. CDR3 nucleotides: TGTGCCAGCAGCTTATGGGGGCGCGGCACCGGGGAGCTGTTTTTT.